This TCR beta chain stems from a study of blood T cell repertoires in COVID-19 (dated by TCRdb to 2020 to 2022). With respect to the entire study: Samples covering the acute and convalescent phases of COVID-19 were provided by collaborators in the United States, Italy and Spain. The samples were drawn from the first 160 participants of the ongoing ImmuneRACE study and from some 1,300 subjects provided by 6 global collaborators. A freely available public database, intended as a resource for researchers studying the immune response to SARS-CoV-2, is where the repertoires were released. Deeply sampled blood TCRbeta repertoires from subjects exposed to, actively infected with, or recovered from COVID-19 were included in the dataset. HLA class I and class II types, where available, came from metadata supplied by the sample provider rather than from assay-based typing. The prospective study material was composed of cDNA or gDNA derived from T cells, B-cell-depleted T cells, or PBMCs. The sample metadata nearly always contained a de-identified subject ID, COVID-19 status, age in years and sex.

TCRbeta CDR3 regions were amplified from genomic DNA using the immunoSEQ Assay, a bias-controlled multiplex PCR. The paper's processing steps were these. The number of nucleated cells in each sample was estimated by amplification of reference gene primers within the assay. To quantify the absolute abundance of each unique TCRbeta CDR3 rearrangement, sequence reads were collapsed and filtered. For each sample, productive Simpson clonality was calculated as the square root of Simpson's diversity index across productive rearrangements. TCRdb stores this immuneACCESS table with in-frame sequences only. Part of the clones is absent; in the studies checked, under half of the shortfall reflects unresolved V genes, and no reason is known for the rest. That table supplies the V and J calls and clone size; D and trimming were determined from the DNA. Counted in this sample were fewer than 80,000 clones; around 79% of them appeared once. The ten top clones hold 5% to 6% of the sample.

V and J lose 5 bases and 7 bases, and a span of 21 bases separates them. From the cysteine up to the phenylalanine, the CDR3 has a length of 15 residues. Only CDR3 DNA is held: 45 bases, read in frame from base 1. From the germline V gene, CDR1 is SNHLY and CDR2 is FYNNEI. In the case of this clone: It has no known antigen specificity. Per-base quality was not reported, and no clone a single base away is much larger than it.

Study-level results and caveats: The quantity of clinical and demographic metadata differed by source and by participant and was supplied without curation.

Whole blood was collected in K2EDTA tubes by collaborating institutions according to the institutions' own protocols. Collaborator samples were shipped for TCRbeta analysis as frozen whole blood, isolated PBMCs, or DNA extracted from either sample type. The chain links TRBV2 with TRBJ2-7, with TRBD2 as a weak D call on 6 bases. The sequence came from an elderly woman with active or convalescent COVID-19. The sample comprised peripheral blood. The CDR3 in this case is CASSKTGTYLGEQYF. The bases are TGTGCCAGCAGTAAAACCGGGACTTACTTGGGGGAGCAGTACTTC.